The source of this T cell receptor (beta chain) is a study of tumor and adjacent non-tumor tissue in lung cancer. The wider study: Aged roughly 31 to 80 years, patients included fewer than 11 men and about five women with stage I to III disease.

The template was RNA from unsorted bulk tissue. For this clonotype: Its antigen is as yet unknown.

V was pared by 10 bases and J by 5 bases, with 17 bases between. The CDR3 consists of 13 residues. Three rounds of nested PCR, following a modified ARM-PCR protocol, produced the TCRbeta library. TCRdb re-called the multiplex PCR reads with MiXCR, one entry per CDR3 protein. The table shows about 200,000 distinct CDR3 sequences, with about 71% occurring only once. Study results and caveats: Normal lung showed higher cumulative top 100 clone frequency than tumor. Significantly higher TCR diversity was found in tumor than normal lung. Tumor TCR diversity, when higher, was linked to shorter survival.

Sequenced input: lung tumor tissue. This TCR was sampled from a man aged 55 to 70 with non-small cell lung cancer. The chain links TRBV12-3 or TRBV12-4 to TRBJ2-5; D may be TRBD1 or TRBD2 (5 bases each). The CDR3 sequence: CAISPQEGETQYF. The CDR3 nucleotides read TGTGCCATCAGCCCGCAAGAGGGGGAGACCCAGTACTTC.